This T cell receptor beta chain emerged from a study of blood T cell repertoires in COVID-19. Using immunoSEQ multiplex PCR, the repertoire was profiled, and TCRdb retains in-frame clones only, with some absent. The table records 150,000 to 200,000 clones, over 80% of them present only once. Looked up from germline, CDR1 is MNHNY and CDR2 is SVGAGI (reference sequence). V was clipped by 5 bases and J by 7 bases; unmatched bases: 6. The CDR3 runs 14 residues. Cohort allocation depended upon clinical history that participants reported. This clonotype was obtained from a man between 65 and 80 years old who had been exposed to COVID-19. The rearrangement links TRBV6-6 to TRBJ1-4, with TRBD1 matching 8 bases. Sequencing was done on a sample of PBMCs or T cells enriched from blood (not recorded which). CDR3: CASSGNGQGEKLFF. The CDR3 coding sequence is TGTGCCAGCAGTGGAAACGGACAGGGTGAAAAACTGTTTTTT.